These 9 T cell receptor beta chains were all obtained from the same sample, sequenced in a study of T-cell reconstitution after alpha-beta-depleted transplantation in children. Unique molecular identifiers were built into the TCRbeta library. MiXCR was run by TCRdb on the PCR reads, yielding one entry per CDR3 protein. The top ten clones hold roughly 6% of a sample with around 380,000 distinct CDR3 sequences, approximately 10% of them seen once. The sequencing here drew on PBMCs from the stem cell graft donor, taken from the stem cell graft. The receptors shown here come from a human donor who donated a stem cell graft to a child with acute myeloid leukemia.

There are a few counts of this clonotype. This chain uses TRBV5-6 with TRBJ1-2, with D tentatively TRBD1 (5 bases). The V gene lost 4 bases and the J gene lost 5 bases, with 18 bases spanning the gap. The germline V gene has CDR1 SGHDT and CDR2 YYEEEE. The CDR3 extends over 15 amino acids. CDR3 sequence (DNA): TGTGCCAGCAGCAAGCGGACAACGGGGATTTATGGCTACACCTTC. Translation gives CASSKRTTGIYGYTF. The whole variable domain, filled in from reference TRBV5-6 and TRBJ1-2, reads DAGVTQSPTHLIKTRGQQVTLRCSPKSGHDTVSWYQQALGQGPQFIFQYYEEEERQRGNFPDRFSGHQFPNYSSELNVNALLLGDSALYLCASSKRTTGIYGYTFGSGTRLTVV.

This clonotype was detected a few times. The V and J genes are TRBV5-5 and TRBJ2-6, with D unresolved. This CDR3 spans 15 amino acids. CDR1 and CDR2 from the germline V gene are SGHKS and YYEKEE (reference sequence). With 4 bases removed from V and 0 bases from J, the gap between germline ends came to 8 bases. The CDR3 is CASSQQSSGANVLTF. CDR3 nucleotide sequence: TGTGCCAGCAGCCAGCAAAGCTCTGGGGCCAACGTCCTGACTTTC. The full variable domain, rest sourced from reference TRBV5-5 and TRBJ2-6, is DAGVTQSPTHLIKTRGQQVTLRCSPISGHKSVSWYQQVLGQGPQFIFQYYEKEERGRGNFPDRFSARQFPNYSSELNVNALLLGDSALYLCASSQQSSGANVLTFGAGSRLTVL.

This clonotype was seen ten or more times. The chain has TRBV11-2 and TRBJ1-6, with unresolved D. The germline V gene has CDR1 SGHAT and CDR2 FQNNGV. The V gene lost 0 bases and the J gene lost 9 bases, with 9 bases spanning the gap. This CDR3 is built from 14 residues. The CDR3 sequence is CASSLDPVGSPLHF. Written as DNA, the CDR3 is TGTGCCAGCAGCTTAGACCCAGTAGGTTCACCCCTCCACTTT.

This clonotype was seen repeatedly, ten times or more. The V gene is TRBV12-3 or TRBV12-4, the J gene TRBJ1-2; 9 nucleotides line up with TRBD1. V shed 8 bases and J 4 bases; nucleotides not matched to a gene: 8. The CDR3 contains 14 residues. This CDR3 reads CASGDRDRGYGYTF. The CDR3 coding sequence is TGTGCCAGCGGGGACAGGGATCGTGGCTATGGCTACACCTTC.

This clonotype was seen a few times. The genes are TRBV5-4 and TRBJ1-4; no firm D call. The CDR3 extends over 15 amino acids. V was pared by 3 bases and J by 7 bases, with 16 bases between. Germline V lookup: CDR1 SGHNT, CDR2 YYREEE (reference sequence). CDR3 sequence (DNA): TGTGCCAGCAGCTCAAGATCGACCGGAAGTGAAAAACTGTTTTTT. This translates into CASSSRSTGSEKLFF.

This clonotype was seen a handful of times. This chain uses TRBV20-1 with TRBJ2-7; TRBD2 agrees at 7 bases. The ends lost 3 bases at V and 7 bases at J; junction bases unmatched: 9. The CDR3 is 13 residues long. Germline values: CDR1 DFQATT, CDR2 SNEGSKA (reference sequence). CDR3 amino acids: CSASGTTRREQYF. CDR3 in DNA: TGCAGTGCTAGCGGGACTACCAGACGGGAGCAGTACTTC.

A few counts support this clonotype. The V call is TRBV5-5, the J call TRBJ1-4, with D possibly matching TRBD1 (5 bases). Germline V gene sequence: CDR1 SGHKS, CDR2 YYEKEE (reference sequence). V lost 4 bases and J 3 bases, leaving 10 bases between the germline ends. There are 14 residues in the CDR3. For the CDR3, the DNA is TGTGCCAGCAGCCTGACGGGGGCTAATGAAAAACTGTTTTTT. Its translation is CASSLTGANEKLFF.

The DNA for the CDR3 is TGTGCCAGTAGTATTCAGGGGAACACTGAAGCTTTCTTT. This gives the protein CASSIQGNTEAFF. The genes are TRBV19 and TRBJ1-1; possible D gene TRBD1, 5 bases. CDR3 length equals 13 residues. Trimming removed 3 bases from V and 1 base from J, with 6 bases in between. Germline V gene lookup returns CDR1 LNHDA and CDR2 SQIVND (reference sequence).

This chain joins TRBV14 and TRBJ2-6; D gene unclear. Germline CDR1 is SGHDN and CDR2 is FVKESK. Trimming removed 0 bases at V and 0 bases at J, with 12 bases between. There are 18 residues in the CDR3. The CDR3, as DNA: TGTGCCAGCAGCCAAGAAGGGTCGCTCCACTCTGGGGCCAACGTCCTGACTTTC. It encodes CASSQEGSLHSGANVLTF.